Presented here are 21 T cell receptor beta chains from one specimen sequenced in a study of T cell responses to AZD1222 COVID-19 vaccine. Assay: immunoSEQ multiplex PCR; the TCRdb copy retains only in-frame clones and omits some. The sample records more than 100,000 clones, 86% being singletons. The source was peripheral blood, collected on day 0 of AZD1222 vaccination. The receptors here all came from an adult in good health.

The CDR3 loop is CASSLSGEKNEKLFF. The DNA of the CDR3 is TGTGCCAGCAGCTTATCAGGGGAAAAAAATGAAAAACTGTTTTTT. V usage is TRBV7-9 and J usage is TRBJ1-4; possibly TRBD1 for D (6 bases). CDR1 and CDR2 (germline): SEHNR, FQNEAQ (reference sequence). The CDR3 length is 15 residues. V shed 2 bases and J shed 5 bases, with 12 bases lying between them.

The chain joins TRBV6-6 to TRBJ2-1; possible D gene TRBD1, 5 bases. The CDR3 is 13 residues long. Germline CDR1 MNHNY, CDR2 SVGAGI (reference sequence). The V end was cut by 5 bases, the J end by 3 bases, with 8 bases between. The CDR3 DNA is TGTGCCAGCAGTAAAGACAGCTACAATGAGCAGTTCTTC. Protein sequence: CASSKDSYNEQFF.

This rearrangement joins TRBV4-2 to TRBJ2-6, with 14 bases matching TRBD2. Germline CDR1 and CDR2: LGHNA and YNFKEQ. CDR3 length: 20 amino acids. Trimming at V came to 1 base and at J to 3 bases, leaving 8 bases not matched to a gene. The CDR3 nucleotides are TGTGCCAGCAGCCAAGGGTGGGGCGGACTAGCGGGAGGTGGGGCCAACGTCCTGACTTTC. It encodes CASSQGWGGLAGGGANVLTF.

The chain couples TRBV12-5 to TRBJ2-1; 7 bases map to TRBD1. The trim removed 6 bases at V and 7 bases at J, leaving 12 bases unmatched. The germline CDR1 and CDR2 sequences are LGHNT and FRNRAP. CDR3 length equals 15 residues. The CDR3 sequence: CASGSSGTVPNEQFF. The CDR3 nucleotides read TGTGCTAGTGGCAGCTCCGGGACAGTACCTAATGAGCAGTTCTTC.

This clone was observed a few times. The chain links TRBV6-1 to TRBJ1-5; D not certain. Trimming pared 2 bases from V and 6 bases from J, leaving 5 bases between. The germline V gene encodes CDR1 MNHNS and CDR2 SASEGT. The CDR3 consists of 12 residues. CDR3 DNA: TGTGCCAGCAGTGAATATGTTCAGCCCCAGCATTTT. Translated: CASSEYVQPQHF.

This clone was detected only once. The CDR3 here is CSVGISFSYEQYF. CDR3 sequence (DNA): TGCAGCGTTGGGATCAGCTTCTCCTACGAGCAGTACTTC. The chain uses TRBV29-1 and TRBJ2-7, with unresolved D. In germline, CDR1 is SQVTM, CDR2 ANQGSEA. V lost 4 bases to trimming and J lost 0 bases, with 10 bases between them. The length of the CDR3 is 13 residues.

This clone was seen only a few times. This chain connects TRBV5-1 to TRBJ2-2, with 7 bases lining up with TRBD1. The CDR3 covers 16 residues. Losses at the gene ends were 3 bases for V and 0 bases for J; bases not matched to a gene: 5. The V gene's germline CDR1 is SGHRS and CDR2 YFSETQ. The CDR3 coding sequence is TGCGCCAGCAGCTACTCAGGGGGTACGAACACCGGGGAGCTGTTTTTT. Encoded protein: CASSYSGGTNTGELFF.

This clone was seen just once. The chain recombines TRBV6-2 or TRBV6-3 with TRBJ1-5, with D perhaps matching TRBD1 (5 bases). V was trimmed by 2 bases and J by 10 bases, leaving 24 bases between them. Germline assignment: CDR1 MNHEY and CDR2 SVGEGT. There are 17 residues in the CDR3. CDR3 nucleotide sequence: TGTGCCAGCAGTTACGCTGGGACGGTGAGTGGGTCAAGCCCCCAGCATTTT. This encodes CASSYAGTVSGSSPQHF.

The J gene is TRBJ1-1, the V gene TRBV6-5; D remains unclear. The CDR3 loop spans 14 amino acids. V was clipped by 7 bases and J by 1 base, with 13 bases between them. Per the germline V gene, CDR1 is MNHEY and CDR2 is SVGAGI. CDR3 in DNA: TGTGCCAGCACCCGACGGGCCGCGAACACTGAAGCTTTCTTT. It codes for CASTRRAANTEAFF.

This rearrangement joins TRBV4-2 to TRBJ2-7, with 9 nucleotides matching TRBD2. V lost 4 bases and J lost 0; bases outside the gene matches: 19. CDR3 length: 20 amino acids. Looked up from germline, CDR1 is LGHNA and CDR2 is YNFKEQ. CDR3 coding DNA: TGTGCCAGCAGCCTCCGCCTTTTAACCGGACTAGCGAAATTCTCCTACGAGCAGTACTTC. Protein product: CASSLRLLTGLAKFSYEQYF.

CDR3 loop: CASGKAGYLYEQYF. The CDR3 DNA follows: TGTGCCAGCGGCAAGGCAGGATACCTTTACGAGCAGTACTTC. J is TRBJ2-7 and V is TRBV5-4; no firm D call. The CDR3 runs to 14 residues. Germline V gene data show CDR1 as SGHNT and CDR2 as YYREEE (reference sequence). V was cut by 7 bases and J by 4 bases, with 18 bases left in between.

This chain connects TRBV6-5 to TRBJ2-7, with TRBD1 matching over 11 bases. V dropped 7 bases and J dropped 3; count of bases not matched to a gene: 8. The germline V gene has CDR1 MNHEY and CDR2 SVGAGI. CDR3 length equals 15 residues. Here the CDR3 reads CASTTRTGGNYEQYF. CDR3 nucleotides: TGTGCCAGCACAACCCGGACAGGGGGCAACTACGAGCAGTACTTC.

The rearrangement joins TRBV7-2 to TRBJ2-7, with 7 bases matching TRBD2. The CDR3 has 14 amino acids. Germline loops: CDR1 SGHTA, CDR2 FQGNSA. Unmatched junction bases numbered 6, after V lost 5 bases and J lost 2 bases. The CDR3 DNA follows: TGTGCCAGCAGCAGTGGGGGGAGGGCCTACGAGCAGTACTTC. The encoded protein is CASSSGGRAYEQYF. Full variable domain (remainder filled in from reference TRBV7-2 and TRBJ2-7): GAGVSQSPSNKVTEKGKDVELRCDPISGHTALYWYRQSLGQGLEFLIYFQGNSAPDKSGLPSDRFSAERTGGSVSTLTIQRTQQEDSAVYLCASSSGGRAYEQYFGPGTRLTVT.

CDR3 DNA: TGTGCCAGCAGTTTAAGGTCTCGAGGTCTGCCCCAGCATTTT. Protein sequence: CASSLRSRGLPQHF. The chain couples TRBV28 to TRBJ1-5, with D unresolved. Germline CDR1 reads MDHEN; CDR2 reads SYDVKM. The CDR3 length is 14 residues. Trimming removed 2 bases from V and 9 bases from J, with 14 bases in between.

The chain has TRBV5-1 and TRBJ1-1; 7 positions agree with TRBD1. The CDR3 spans 15 residues. V shed 0 bases, J shed 5 bases, and the junction held 7 bases outside the gene matches. Germline-derived CDR1 and CDR2 are SGHRS and YFSETQ. Written as DNA, the CDR3 is TGCGCCAGCAGCTTGGGGACCCCGACAGGGACTGAAGCTTTCTTT. It translates to CASSLGTPTGTEAFF.

This chain uses TRBV28 with TRBJ2-4, with 9 bases identical to TRBD1. V was pared by 3 bases and J by 4 bases, with 4 bases of the junction left unmatched. The CDR3 covers 15 residues. CDR1 MDHEN and CDR2 SYDVKM come from the germline V gene. CDR3 nucleotide sequence: TGTGCCAGCAGTTTGGGGGGGACAGGGAAAAACATTCAGTACTTC. It yields the protein CASSLGGTGKNIQYF.

The genes are TRBV5-4 and TRBJ2-7; tentatively, D is TRBD1 (5 bases). CDR1 and CDR2 from the germline V gene are SGHNT and YYREEE (reference sequence). The CDR3 runs 17 residues. V dropped 4 bases and J dropped 3 bases, with 23 bases sitting between them. The CDR3 loop reads CASSPFQQEWGCYEQYF. The CDR3 nucleotides read TGTGCCAGCAGCCCTTTCCAACAGGAGTGGGGCTGCTACGAGCAGTACTTC.

This rearrangement joins TRBV5-5 to TRBJ2-3, with D uncertain. Germline V gene sequence: CDR1 SGHKS, CDR2 YYEKEE (reference sequence). The CDR3 loop spans 15 amino acids. V gave up 0 bases and J gave up 2 bases, with 10 bases separating them. The CDR3, as DNA: TGTGCCAGCAGCTTGGCCCCAGCGTACACAGATACGCAGTATTTT. It is translated as CASSLAPAYTDTQYF.

The CDR3 nucleotides read TGTGCCAGCAGTTTCTGGGAGAACACTGAAGCTTTCTTT. This gives the protein CASSFWENTEAFF. The rearrangement links TRBV28 to TRBJ1-1; D gene unclear. Germline V gene sequence: CDR1 MDHEN, CDR2 SYDVKM. The CDR3 runs 13 residues. Trimming cost V 3 bases and J 1 base, with 6 bases left between them.

The V call is TRBV6-2 or TRBV6-3, the J call TRBJ2-2; 16 bases match TRBD2. Trimming removed 2 bases from V and 5 bases from J; junction bases left unmatched: 2. CDR1 is MNHEY and CDR2 is SVGEGT in the germline V gene. There are 17 residues in the CDR3. The CDR3 reads CASSYGTSGRGTGELFF. CDR3 coding DNA: TGTGCCAGCAGTTACGGGACTAGCGGGAGGGGTACCGGGGAGCTGTTTTTT.

This rearrangement joins TRBV3-1 (or the pseudogene TRBV3-2) to TRBJ2-7; 9 bases are a match to TRBD2. J lost 4 bases, V lost 4 bases, and 8 bases had no gene match. Germline lookup yields CDR1 LGHDT and CDR2 YNNKEL (reference sequence). This CDR3 has 15 amino acids. The CDR3 sequence: CASSPSGGRIYEQYF. CDR3 coding DNA: TGTGCCAGCAGCCCCAGCGGGGGGCGGATATACGAGCAGTACTTC.